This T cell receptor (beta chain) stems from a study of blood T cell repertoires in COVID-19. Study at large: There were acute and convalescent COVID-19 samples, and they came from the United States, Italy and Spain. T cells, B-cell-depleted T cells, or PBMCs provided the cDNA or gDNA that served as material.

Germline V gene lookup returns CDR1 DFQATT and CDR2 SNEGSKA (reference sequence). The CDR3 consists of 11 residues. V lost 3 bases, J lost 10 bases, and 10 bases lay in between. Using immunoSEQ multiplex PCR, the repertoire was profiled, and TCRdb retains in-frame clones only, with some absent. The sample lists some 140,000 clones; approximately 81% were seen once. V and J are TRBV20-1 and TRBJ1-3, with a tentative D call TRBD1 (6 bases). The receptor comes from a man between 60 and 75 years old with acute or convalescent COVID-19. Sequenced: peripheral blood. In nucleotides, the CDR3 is TGCAGTGCTAGCCACAGGGAGACCATATATTTT. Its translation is CSASHRETIYF.